The 17 T cell receptor beta chains below were found in one sample sequenced in a study of blood T cells in healthy people across ages. A sample-barcoded 5' primer and a J-beta primer mix were used in a second PCR of roughly 6 to 11 cycles. TCRdb ran MiXCR on the 5' RACE reads and lists one entry per CDR3 protein. In the table there are about 600,000 distinct CDR3 sequences, around half of which are singletons. Material: blood. The source is a man older than 75 in good health.

Here the CDR3 reads CASSPRQVDYGYTF. The CDR3 coding sequence is TGTGCCAGCAGCCCCCGACAGGTCGACTATGGCTACACCTTC. The J gene is TRBJ1-2, the V gene TRBV7-9; a possible D gene is TRBD1 (6 bases). The CDR3 is made up of 14 amino acids. CDR1 and CDR2 (germline): SEHNR, FQNEAQ (reference sequence). The V and J ends lost 5 bases and 3 bases respectively, with 13 bases between them.

The chain employs TRBV12-3 or TRBV12-4 and TRBJ1-1, with TRBD1 identical over 12 bases. This CDR3 comprises 14 residues. J gave up 5 bases and V 4 bases, and 2 bases lay outside the gene matches. The CDR3 is CASSWDRGQTEAFF. CDR3 DNA: TGTGCCAGCAGTTGGGACAGGGGGCAGACTGAAGCTTTCTTT.

This clonotype has a handful of counts. The CDR3 DNA reads as TGCAGCGTTGATGTGGGCAGGGAGTACGAGCAGTACTTC. Encoded protein: CSVDVGREYEQYF. The rearrangement joins TRBV29-1 to TRBJ2-7; D assignment may be TRBD1 or TRBD2 (5 bases each). V dropped 3 bases and J dropped 4 bases, with 13 bases sitting between them. CDR1 and CDR2 from the germline V gene are SQVTM and ANQGSEA. This CDR3 comprises 13 residues.

This chain joins TRBV6-5 and TRBJ1-5, with 8 positions matching TRBD1. Germline V gives CDR1 MNHEY, CDR2 SVGAGI. The length of the CDR3 is 18 residues. The V and J ends lost 2 bases and 7 bases, in that order; junction bases with no gene match: 16. The DNA of the CDR3 is TGTGCCAGCAGTTACGGGAACAGGGGGGACTATCAAACCCAGCCCCAGCATTTT. Protein: CASSYGNRGDYQTQPQHF.

This clonotype was observed a single time. This sequence joins TRBV20-1 and TRBJ2-5, with D perhaps TRBD1 (7 bases). The J call may be wrong; the DNA end is better matched by TRBJ2-1. This CDR3 region has 13 residues. In germline, CDR1 is DFQATT, CDR2 SNEGSKA (reference sequence). Written as DNA, the CDR3 is TGCAGTGCTGTGACAGGGAGGAGGGAGACCCAGTTCTTC. Amino acids: CSAVTGRRETQFF.

The J gene is TRBJ2-3, the V gene TRBV5-1; 8 positions match TRBD2. With 4 bases clipped from V and 2 bases from J, the junction kept 9 bases outside the gene matches. Germline CDR1 SGHRS, CDR2 YFSETQ. The CDR3 runs 16 residues. As DNA, the CDR3 is TGCGCCAGCAGCCTACCGACTAGCGAGTACACAGATACGCAGTATTTT. It is translated as CASSLPTSEYTDTQYF.

This chain's CDR3 is CASSLGTAYEKLFF. CDR3 DNA sequence: TGTGCCAGCAGCCTCGGGACAGCTTATGAAAAACTGTTTTTT. The chain carries TRBV7-9 and TRBJ1-4; 7 bases align to TRBD1. V was clipped by 5 bases and J by 6 bases; unmatched bases: 6. Germline V gene sequence: CDR1 SEHNR, CDR2 FQNEAQ (reference sequence). The CDR3 runs 14 residues.

This clonotype was counted at least ten times. This may be a read error: a much more frequent sequence differs by one nucleotide. This chain joins TRBV6-6 and TRBJ2-7, with 11 bases matching TRBD1. Germline assignment: CDR1 MNHNY and CDR2 SVGAGI (reference sequence). V dropped 2 bases and J dropped 4; count of bases not matched to a gene: 7. The CDR3 is made up of 16 amino acids. The chain's CDR3 is CASSYPRGTGGYEQYF. In nucleotides, the CDR3 is TGTGCCAGCAGTTACCCGCGGGGGACAGGGGGTTACGAGCAGTACTTC.

This clonotype was recorded many times. V usage is TRBV6-6 and J usage is TRBJ2-3, with a tentative D call TRBD2 (5 bases). In germline, CDR1 is MNHNY, CDR2 SVGAGI (reference sequence). This CDR3 is built from 16 residues. V lost 5 bases and J lost 2, with 17 bases in between. The CDR3 reads CASSPERIRLTDTQYF. The CDR3 nucleotides are TGTGCCAGCAGTCCGGAGCGGATAAGACTCACAGATACGCAGTATTTT.

The V call is TRBV12-3 or TRBV12-4, the J call TRBJ2-6, with D hard to call. V was cut by 4 bases and J by 4 bases, with 11 bases left in between. This CDR3 is built from 15 residues. The CDR3 nucleotides read TGTGCCAGCAGTTCCGGGCGGTCCGGGGCCAACGTCCTGACTTTC. This gives the protein CASSSGRSGANVLTF.

The CDR3 DNA reads TGTGCCAGCAGTGAATTGGCGGGGGGTCAACTCAATGAGCAGTTCTTC. It is translated as CASSELAGGQLNEQFF. This chain joins TRBV25-1 and TRBJ2-1; TRBD2 aligns across 8 bases. Germline V gene sequence: CDR1 MGHDK, CDR2 SYGVNS. V trimming: 1 base; J trimming: 6 bases; junction bases outside the gene matches: 8. This CDR3 is 16 amino acids long.

This chain uses TRBV5-1 with TRBJ2-5, with 8 bases identical to TRBD1. The V gene's germline CDR1 is SGHRS and CDR2 YFSETQ. The CDR3 spans 15 residues. J gave up 11 bases and V 3 bases, and 15 bases lay outside the gene matches. CDR3 protein: CASSSASGGWYEQYF. In nucleotides, the CDR3 is TGCGCCAGCAGCTCCGCCTCAGGGGGCTGGTATGAGCAGTACTTC.

This clonotype was counted a single time. The rearrangement uses TRBV20-1 and TRBJ2-5, with D possibly being TRBD2 (6 bases). The CDR3 has 15 amino acids. Germline V lookup: CDR1 DFQATT, CDR2 SNEGSKA (reference sequence). V lost 3 bases to trimming and J lost 4 bases, with 18 bases between them. CDR3: CSASYPTGVGETQYF. In nucleotides, the CDR3 is TGCAGTGCTAGTTATCCTACGGGGGTAGGAGAGACCCAGTACTTC.

This clonotype was seen repeatedly, ten times or more. The chain joins TRBV29-1 to TRBJ2-1; D is unclear. V lost 3 bases and J lost 8, with 8 bases in between. CDR1 is SQVTM and CDR2 is ANQGSEA in the germline V gene. The CDR3 has 11 residues. CDR3 sequence: CSVESGHEQFF. The CDR3 region has the DNA TGCAGCGTTGAGTCTGGCCATGAGCAGTTCTTC.

This clonotype is a singleton in its sample. J is TRBJ1-5 and V is TRBV4-3, with TRBD1 as a possible D gene (5 bases). There are 16 residues in the CDR3. V was cut by 2 bases and J by 7 bases, with 18 bases left in between. Germline V gives CDR1 LGHNA, CDR2 YSLEER. The CDR3 loop reads CASSQTHRRGVQPQHF. The CDR3 coding sequence is TGCGCCAGCAGCCAAACTCACCGCCGGGGGGTCCAGCCCCAGCATTTT.

This clonotype has a handful of counts. J is TRBJ2-2 and V is TRBV7-2, with 7 nucleotides matching TRBD1. The CDR3 spans 16 residues. Germline-derived CDR1 and CDR2 are SGHTA and FQGNSA. Trimming took 2 bases from V and 2 from J; bases not matched to a gene: 5. CDR3 protein: CASSLQGGGNTGELFF. In DNA, the CDR3 is TGTGCCAGCAGCTTACAAGGGGGCGGAAACACCGGGGAGCTGTTTTTT.

This clonotype was detected only once. It may be a read error: a sequence one base away is much more abundant. The chain combines TRBV12-3 or TRBV12-4 with TRBJ2-7; tentatively, D is TRBD1 (5 bases). This CDR3 is 16 amino acids long. Trimming took off 5 bases at V and 4 bases at J, with 21 bases between the two ends. The CDR3 DNA reads as TGTGCCAGCAGTCTTCTCACAGGACGCGTAGGTTACGAGCAGTACTTC. As protein: CASSLLTGRVGYEQYF.